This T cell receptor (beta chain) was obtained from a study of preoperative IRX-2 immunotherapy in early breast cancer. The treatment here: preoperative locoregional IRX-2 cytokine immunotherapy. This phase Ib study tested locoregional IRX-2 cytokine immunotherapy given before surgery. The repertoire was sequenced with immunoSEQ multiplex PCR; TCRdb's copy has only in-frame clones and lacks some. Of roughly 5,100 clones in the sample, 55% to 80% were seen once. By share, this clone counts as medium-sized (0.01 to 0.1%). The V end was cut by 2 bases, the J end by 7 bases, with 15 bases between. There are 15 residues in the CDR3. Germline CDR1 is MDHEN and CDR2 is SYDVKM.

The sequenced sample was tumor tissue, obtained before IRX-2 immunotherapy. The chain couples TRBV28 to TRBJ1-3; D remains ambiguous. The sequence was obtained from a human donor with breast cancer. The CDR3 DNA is TGTGCCAGCAGTTTAAGTACGGCGGCGGGGAACACCATATATTTT. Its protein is CASSLSTAAGNTIYF.